Presented here are 25 T cell receptor beta chains from one specimen sequenced in a study of cytomegalovirus exposure and HLA in healthy donors (dated by TCRdb to the late 2010s). Receptor amplification or capture employed the immunoSEQ multiplex PCR assay. A mixture of 60 forward primers for TCR Vbeta segments and 13 reverse primers for TCR Jbeta segments was used in the multiplex PCR. TCRdb limited this immuneACCESS table to in-frame rearrangements with V and J called. A share of clones is missing; checked studies link under half to unresolved V genes, and the rest is unexplained. This sample holds under 170,000 clones; 55% to 80% were observed only once. The ten largest clonotypes hold 6% to 8.5% of the sample. The sequenced sample was PBMCs. These receptors were obtained from a woman aged 55-75 years in good health and CMV-seropositive.

The rearrangement links TRBV5-6 to TRBJ2-1, with 7 bases that match TRBD2. CDR3 length equals 15 residues. Per germline, CDR1 SGHDT and CDR2 YYEEEE. Trimming removed 0 bases from V and 5 bases from J; junction bases left unmatched: 5. CDR3 nucleotide sequence: TGTGCCAGCAGCTTGGCACGAAGCGGGAACAATGAGCAGTTCTTC. It translates to CASSLARSGNNEQFF.

As concerns this clone: Relative to the germline gene, one junction end is altered; a read error may explain this. The chain carries TRBV2 and TRBJ2-3, with 7 nucleotides matching TRBD2. CDR3 length: 13 amino acids. The germline V gene encodes CDR1 SNHLY and CDR2 FYNNEI. This CDR3 reads CASRDRVGDYGHF. The CDR3 DNA sequence: TGTGCCAGCAGAGACCGGGTTGGGGACTACGGGCATTTT.

This clone was counted a few times. V gene TRBV28 combines with J gene TRBJ1-5; D might be TRBD1 (5 bases). CDR1 and CDR2 from the germline V gene are MDHEN and SYDVKM. V shed 3 bases and J shed 2 bases, with 14 bases lying between them. The CDR3 has 16 residues. The CDR3 spells CASSFGGGDGNQPQHF. In DNA, the CDR3 is TGTGCCAGCAGTTTCGGGGGAGGAGATGGCAATCAGCCCCAGCATTTT. Combining the CDR3 with reference TRBV28 and TRBJ1-5 gives the whole variable domain DVKVTQSSRYLVKRTGEKVFLECVQDMDHENMFWYRQDPGLGLRLIYFSYDVKMKEKGDIPEGYSVSREKKERFSLILESASTNQTSMYLCASSFGGGDGNQPQHFGDGTRLSIL.

V and J are TRBV21-1 and TRBJ2-7; the table assigns TRBD2, which was not confirmed against the DNA. TRBV21-1 is a pseudogene. The CDR3 is 13 residues long. CDR3 bases: TGTGCCACCGGGACTAGCGGGAGGCACGAGCAGTACTTC. Protein: CATGTSGRHEQYF.

The rearrangement links TRBV7-2 to TRBJ2-3, with TRBD2 matching 7 bases. The V and J ends lost 0 bases and 4 bases, in that order; junction bases with no gene match: 10. The CDR3 covers 17 residues. CDR1 and CDR2 (germline): SGHTA, FQGNSA. The CDR3 DNA reads as TGTGCCAGCAGCTTAGCGGGAGGAAGCGGGAACCCAGATACGCAGTATTTT. Protein sequence: CASSLAGGSGNPDTQYF.

V and J are TRBV4-3 and TRBJ1-2; TRBD1 agrees at 8 bases. J gave up 6 bases and V 5 bases, and 14 bases lay outside the gene matches. CDR3 length: 16 amino acids. Germline V gene sequence: CDR1 LGHNA, CDR2 YSLEER. CDR3 nucleotide sequence: TGCGCCAGCAGCAGCCGAGCCGGGACAGGACCGCATGGCTACACCTTC. This codes for CASSSRAGTGPHGYTF.

The chain recombines TRBV7-2 with TRBJ2-7; D is perhaps TRBD2 (6 bases). The V gene lost 4 bases and the J gene lost 5 bases, with 12 bases spanning the gap. Germline assignment: CDR1 SGHTA and CDR2 FQGNSA. The CDR3 has 13 amino acids. The CDR3 reads CASSSQGGDEQYF. CDR3 nucleotide sequence: TGTGCCAGCAGCTCTCAGGGCGGGGACGAGCAGTACTTC.

The rearrangement uses TRBV29-1 and TRBJ1-3; no clear D gene. CDR1 and CDR2 from the germline V gene are SQVTM and ANQGSEA. The V end was cut by 4 bases, the J end by 9 bases, with 19 bases between. CDR3 length equals 14 residues. The CDR3: CSVGVDAIGSTIYF. The CDR3 DNA reads TGCAGCGTTGGGGTAGACGCCATTGGGAGCACCATATATTTT. Using reference TRBV29-1 and TRBJ1-3 for the parts outside the CDR3, the full variable domain is SAVISQKPSRDICQRGTSLTIQCQVDSQVTMMFWYRQQPGQSLTLIATANQGSEATYESGFVIDKFPISRPNLTFSTLTVSNMSPEDSSIYLCSVGVDAIGSTIYFGEGSWLTVV.

The V call is TRBV5-1, the J call TRBJ2-3; no firm D call. V lost 4 bases, J lost 3 bases, and 3 bases lay in between. Germline loops: CDR1 SGHRS, CDR2 YFSETQ. This CDR3 spans 11 amino acids. The CDR3 region has the DNA TGCGCCAGCAGCCTAACAGATACGCAGTATTTT. Its protein is CASSLTDTQYF.

This clone appeared a few times. The rearrangement uses TRBV28 and TRBJ2-1, with 8 bases matching TRBD2. Germline-derived CDR1 and CDR2 are MDHEN and SYDVKM. Trimming removed 7 bases from V and 4 bases from J; junction bases left unmatched: 9. This CDR3 is built from 15 residues. As DNA, the CDR3 is TGTGCCAGCAAACCAGGCGGGAGGACATACAATGAGCAGTTCTTC. It translates to CASKPGGRTYNEQFF. Variable domain in full (rest from reference TRBV28 and TRBJ2-1): DVKVTQSSRYLVKRTGEKVFLECVQDMDHENMFWYRQDPGLGLRLIYFSYDVKMKEKGDIPEGYSVSREKKERFSLILESASTNQTSMYLCASKPGGRTYNEQFFGPGTRLTVL.

The gene calls are TRBV6-5 and TRBJ2-5, with D maybe TRBD1 (6 bases). V shed 6 bases and J shed 2 bases, with 13 bases lying between them. This CDR3 region has 14 residues. Germline CDR1 and CDR2: MNHEY and SVGAGI. CDR3 loop: CASSHRTAQETQYF. CDR3 nucleotides: TGTGCCAGCAGCCACCGGACAGCTCAAGAGACCCAGTACTTC.

This chain joins TRBV7-9 and TRBJ1-1, with D possibly TRBD1 on 5 matching bases. V dropped 1 base and J dropped 3 bases, with 9 bases sitting between them. This CDR3 spans 14 amino acids. Per germline, CDR1 SEHNR and CDR2 FQNEAQ (reference sequence). The CDR3 loop reads CASSLGGVDTEAFF. The CDR3 DNA is TGTGCCAGCAGCTTAGGGGGGGTGGACACTGAAGCTTTCTTT.

The sample holds a few counts of this clone. The chain uses TRBV29-1 and TRBJ2-4; possible D gene TRBD2, 6 bases. The germline V gene encodes CDR1 SQVTM and CDR2 ANQGSEA. The CDR3 is 14 residues long. The ends were cut back, 7 bases at V and 1 base at J, with 14 bases in the middle. CDR3 sequence: CSAQRVGAKNIQYF. CDR3 DNA sequence: TGCAGCGCCCAGCGGGTGGGGGCCAAAAACATTCAGTACTTC.

This rearrangement joins TRBV30 to TRBJ2-5; D may be TRBD2 (6 bases). Germline V lookup: CDR1 GTSNPN, CDR2 SVGIG (reference sequence). The V end was cut by 2 bases, the J end by 4 bases, with 11 bases between. This CDR3 is built from 13 residues. In DNA form, the CDR3 reads TGTGCCTGGAGTAAACTAGCTGGAGAGACCCAGTACTTC. Translation: CAWSKLAGETQYF. Combining the CDR3 with reference TRBV30 and TRBJ2-5 gives the whole variable domain SQTIHQWPATLVQPVGSPLSLECTVEGTSNPNLYWYRQAAGRGLQLLFYSVGIGQISSEVPQNLSASRPQDRQFILSSKKLLLSDSGFYLCAWSKLAGETQYFGPGTRLLVL.

This clone was picked up one time. The same CDR3 can be traced to other DNA sequences in this sample. The chain has TRBV27 and TRBJ1-2, with 8 bases fitting TRBD1. V shed 6 bases, J shed 7 bases, and the junction held 7 bases outside the gene matches. Per germline, CDR1 MNHEY and CDR2 SMNVEV (reference sequence). The CDR3 extends over 13 amino acids. CDR3 nucleotide sequence: TGTGCCAGCAGCTATGGACAGGGTGGTGGCTACACCTTC. This sequence encodes CASSYGQGGGYTF.

J is TRBJ1-4 and V is TRBV27, with 7 bases matching TRBD1. Germline CDR1 and CDR2: MNHEY and SMNVEV (reference sequence). Losses at the gene ends were 5 bases for V and 6 bases for J; bases not matched to a gene: 6. The CDR3 extends over 14 amino acids. The CDR3 sequence: CASSPSDRDEKLFF. CDR3 coding DNA: TGTGCCAGCAGTCCCTCTGACAGGGATGAAAAACTGTTTTTT.

The chain recombines TRBV9 with TRBJ1-3, with 10 bases that match TRBD1. Germline CDR1 is SGDLS and CDR2 is YYNGEE. V gave up 4 bases and J gave up 1 base; unmatched junction bases: 5. This CDR3 is built from 16 residues. DNA of the CDR3: TGTGCCAGCAGCCTCGGACAGGGGGGGTCTGGAAACACCATATATTTT. Its protein is CASSLGQGGSGNTIYF.

The V gene is TRBV7-6, the J gene TRBJ2-2; 7 positions match TRBD1. The germline CDR1 and CDR2 sequences are SGHVS and FNYEAQ. J gave up 6 bases and V 4 bases, and 11 bases lay outside the gene matches. CDR3 size: 16 residues. The CDR3 is CASSSKTGNGPGELFF. In DNA, the CDR3 is TGTGCCAGCAGCTCAAAGACAGGGAATGGTCCCGGGGAGCTGTTTTTT.

CDR3 amino acids: CAWSTSGTGTQPQHF. CDR3 nucleotides: TGTGCCTGGAGTACTTCCGGGACAGGGACTCAGCCCCAGCATTTT. V gene TRBV30 combines with J gene TRBJ1-5; TRBD1 matches at 9 bases. Germline lookup yields CDR1 GTSNPN and CDR2 SVGIG (reference sequence). V shed 2 bases and J 6 bases; nucleotides not matched to a gene: 8. This CDR3 has 15 amino acids.

The rearrangement uses TRBV4-3 and TRBJ1-2; D is perhaps TRBD1 (6 bases). The CDR3 sequence is 13 residues long. Looked up from germline, CDR1 is LGHNA and CDR2 is YSLEER. V gave up 4 bases and J gave up 3 bases, with 9 bases separating them. The CDR3: CASSRGGDYGYTF. DNA of the CDR3: TGCGCCAGCAGCCGAGGGGGAGACTATGGCTACACCTTC.

The rearrangement links TRBV6-5 to TRBJ2-7; tentative D call: TRBD2 (5 bases). The germline V and J ends were trimmed by 6 bases and 3 bases, with 9 bases remaining between them. Germline-derived CDR1 and CDR2 are MNHEY and SVGAGI. The CDR3 has 12 residues. The chain's CDR3 is CASRIGDYEQYF. Here the CDR3 DNA reads TGTGCCAGCAGAATCGGGGACTACGAGCAGTACTTC.

The CDR3 loop reads CASRPSAGSYGYTF. CDR3 bases: TGTGCCAGCAGGCCCAGCGCGGGGTCCTATGGCTACACCTTC. The J gene is TRBJ1-2, the V gene TRBV6-5, with D unresolved. Trimming left V 6 bases short and J 4 bases short, with 15 bases between. CDR3 length equals 14 residues. Germline CDR1 and CDR2: MNHEY and SVGAGI.

This chain links TRBV28 with TRBJ1-2; no reliable D call. V was trimmed by 7 bases and J by 5 bases, leaving 17 bases between them. CDR3 length equals 14 residues. Germline V lookup: CDR1 MDHEN, CDR2 SYDVKM. The CDR3 region has the DNA TGTGCCAGCAAGTTTAGTTGGCAGGCTTATGGCTACACCTTC. Its translation: CASKFSWQAYGYTF.

This chain connects TRBV30 to TRBJ2-7; 7 nucleotides line up with TRBD1. V gave up 1 base and J gave up 4 bases; unmatched junction bases: 10. This CDR3 spans 15 amino acids. Per the germline V gene, CDR1 is GTSNPN and CDR2 is SVGIG (reference sequence). The CDR3 sequence: CAWSDLRGGKYEQYF. CDR3 in DNA: TGTGCCTGGAGTGACCTCCGAGGGGGCAAGTACGAGCAGTACTTC. Full variable domain (rest looked up from reference TRBV30 and TRBJ2-7): SQTIHQWPATLVQPVGSPLSLECTVEGTSNPNLYWYRQAAGRGLQLLFYSVGIGQISSEVPQNLSASRPQDRQFILSSKKLLLSDSGFYLCAWSDLRGGKYEQYFGPGTRLTVT.

V gene TRBV4-2 combines with J gene TRBJ2-1, with D uncertain. The CDR3 runs to 13 residues. From germline, CDR1 is LGHNA and CDR2 YNFKEQ. Trimming pared 6 bases from V and 5 bases from J, leaving 11 bases between. This CDR3 is CASRLDNDNEQFF. The CDR3 nucleotides read TGTGCCAGCAGACTCGACAACGACAATGAGCAGTTCTTC.